This TCR beta chain was captured in a study of post-analysis software for immune sequencing data. This CDR3 contains 14 residues. Germline V gene sequence: CDR1 MNHEY, CDR2 SVGEGT. Trimming removed 7 bases at V and 5 bases at J, with 12 bases between. Study outcomes and limitations: Relative to controls, patients had a few TRBV segments at higher frequency, with TRBV5-6, TRBV5-1 and TRBV20-1 among these.

Concerning this clonotype itself: The antigen remains unidentified.

The TCR beta cDNA libraries carried unique molecular identifiers. One entry per CDR3 protein results from TCRdb running MiXCR on the PCR reads. Of a few hundred thousand distinct CDR3 sequences in the sample, 30% to 40% were seen once. The TCR was taken from a girl aged 2-17 years with multiple sclerosis. Input material: blood. The gene calls are TRBV6-2 or TRBV6-3 and TRBJ2-6, with D perhaps TRBD1 (6 bases). The CDR3 reads CASIGGFRANVLTF. CDR3 DNA sequence: TGTGCCAGCATAGGGGGATTTAGGGCCAACGTCCTGACTTTC.